These 29 T cell receptor beta chains originate from one sample sequenced in a study of cytomegalovirus exposure and HLA in healthy donors (dated by TCRdb to the late 2010s). Libraries came from the immunoSEQ multiplex PCR assay. A mixture of 60 forward primers for TCR Vbeta segments and 13 reverse primers for TCR Jbeta segments was used in the multiplex PCR. The immuneACCESS repertoire file appears here via TCRdb, limited to in-frame rearrangements. These files lack a portion of the clones; in checked studies, under half of the deficit traces to unresolved V genes, and the cause of the others is not known. In all, the sample holds about 93,000 clones, and about three quarters of those were seen once. The ten largest account for under 2.5% of the sample. The sample comprised PBMCs. These TCRs come from a boy aged 10-17 years in good health and CMV-seronegative.

This clone was recorded a few times. The V gene is TRBV28, the J gene TRBJ2-7, with 7 positions matching TRBD2. V was pared by 5 bases and J by 1 base, with 5 bases of the junction left unmatched. Per the germline V gene, CDR1 is MDHEN and CDR2 is SYDVKM. The CDR3 is made up of 14 amino acids. The CDR3: CASSPPGGSYEQYF. The CDR3, as DNA: TGTGCCAGCAGTCCGCCGGGGGGATCCTACGAGCAGTACTTC.

This rearrangement joins TRBV4-1 to TRBJ2-1; maybe TRBD1 (5 bases). The germline V and J ends were trimmed by 0 bases and 10 bases, with 13 bases remaining between them. CDR3 length: 14 residues. CDR1 MGHRA and CDR2 YSYEKL come from the germline V gene. Written as DNA, the CDR3 is TGCGCCAGCAGCCAAGATCTAAGGGGCGGCGAGCAGTTCTTC. Translated, it gives CASSQDLRGGEQFF.

V and J are TRBV30 and TRBJ1-1; unclear D gene. The CDR3 sequence is 15 residues long. Trimming took 1 base from V and 0 from J, leaving 12 bases between them. Germline V lookup: CDR1 GTSNPN, CDR2 SVGIG (reference sequence). DNA for the CDR3: TGTGCCTGGAGTGCAGGAGACTACATGAACACTGAAGCTTTCTTT. It specifies CAWSAGDYMNTEAFF.

The chain employs TRBV5-1 and TRBJ2-5; TRBD2 matches at 7 bases. CDR1 and CDR2 (germline): SGHRS, YFSETQ. The CDR3 consists of 16 residues. V shed 0 bases, J shed 1 base, and the junction held 6 bases outside the gene matches. The CDR3: CASSLDQRGLQETQYF. The CDR3 nucleotides read TGCGCCAGCAGCTTGGATCAGCGGGGCCTCCAAGAGACCCAGTACTTC.

The chain links TRBV7-2 to TRBJ1-5, with D possibly matching TRBD1 (6 bases). CDR1 is SGHTA, CDR2 FQGNSA, per germline. CDR3 size: 13 residues. V lost 6 bases, J lost 4 bases, and 10 bases lay in between. CDR3 residues: CASSFGQNQPQHF. The CDR3 DNA follows: TGTGCCAGCAGTTTTGGACAGAATCAGCCCCAGCATTTT.

The gene calls are TRBV7-2 and TRBJ1-5; D is possibly TRBD1 (5 bases). Germline V gene data show CDR1 as SGHTA and CDR2 as FQGNSA. The germline V and J ends were trimmed by 4 bases and 6 bases, with 10 bases remaining between them. The CDR3 extends over 13 amino acids. In nucleotides, the CDR3 is TGTGCCAGCAGCTGGGGGGATACTCAGCCCCAGCATTTT. Translation: CASSWGDTQPQHF.

This clone was observed once. V is TRBV9 and J is TRBJ2-7; D perhaps matches TRBD1 (6 bases). Germline values: CDR1 SGDLS, CDR2 YYNGEE. The CDR3 runs to 14 residues. Trimming left V 2 bases short and J 2 bases short, with 11 bases between. CDR3 protein: CASSVGQLTYEQYF. CDR3 sequence (DNA): TGTGCCAGCAGCGTCGGACAGTTAACCTACGAGCAGTACTTC.

The chain has TRBV4-3 and TRBJ1-1; 8 nucleotides match TRBD1. Germline loops: CDR1 LGHNA, CDR2 YSLEER. CDR3 size: 17 residues. The V segment lost 1 base and the J segment 1 base; nucleotides outside the gene matches: 8. CDR3 bases: TGCGCCAGCAGCCAAGTTTACCAGGGGGCGGGGAACACTGAAGCTTTCTTT. This encodes CASSQVYQGAGNTEAFF.

The chain employs TRBV25-1 and TRBJ2-7; 9 positions agree with TRBD1. This CDR3 contains 15 residues. Germline V gene data show CDR1 as MGHDK and CDR2 as SYGVNS. Trimming at V came to 4 bases and at J to 0 bases, leaving 4 bases not matched to a gene. The CDR3 protein is CASSAGQGDSYEQYF. The CDR3 region has the DNA TGTGCCAGCAGTGCGGGACAGGGTGACTCCTACGAGCAGTACTTC.

The rearrangement links TRBV7-2 to TRBJ2-1, with D unresolved. The CDR3 is made up of 15 amino acids. The V and J ends lost 5 bases and 0 bases respectively, with 11 bases between them. CDR1 and CDR2 (germline): SGHTA, FQGNSA. CDR3 protein: CASSPVLSSYNEQFF. CDR3 bases: TGTGCCAGCAGCCCCGTTTTGAGCTCCTACAATGAGCAGTTCTTC. The full variable domain, in which reference TRBV7-2 and TRBJ2-1 provide the parts outside the CDR3, is GAGVSQSPSNKVTEKGKDVELRCDPISGHTALYWYRQSLGQGLEFLIYFQGNSAPDKSGLPSDRFSAERTGGSVSTLTIQRTQQEDSAVYLCASSPVLSSYNEQFFGPGTRLTVL.

The chain combines TRBV6-5 with TRBJ1-1, with D maybe TRBD1 (6 bases). This CDR3 comprises 12 residues. Trimming left V 4 bases short and J 8 bases short, with 11 bases between. From germline, CDR1 is MNHEY and CDR2 SVGAGI. This CDR3 is CASSSTGWEAFF. In DNA, the CDR3 is TGTGCCAGCAGTTCAACAGGGTGGGAAGCTTTCTTT.

There are a few counts of this clone. This chain links TRBV6-5 with TRBJ1-2; 11 bases are a match to TRBD1. V lost 2 bases, J lost 4 bases, and 6 bases stayed unmatched. CDR3 size: 16 residues. CDR1 and CDR2 (germline): MNHEY, SVGAGI. The CDR3 coding sequence is TGTGCCAGCAGTTACATTCGGACAGGGGGCAGCTATGGCTACACCTTC. Its protein is CASSYIRTGGSYGYTF.

The chain employs TRBV10-3 and TRBJ2-7; a weak D match, TRBD1 (5 bases). The CDR3 is made up of 14 amino acids. Trimming removed 2 bases from V and 0 bases from J, with 8 bases in between. The germline V gene has CDR1 ENHRY and CDR2 SYGVKD. CDR3 DNA sequence: TGTGCCATCAGTGAGCAAGGGGTCTCCTACGAGCAGTACTTC. This encodes CAISEQGVSYEQYF.

The chain is built from TRBV6-5 and TRBJ1-2; 10 nucleotides match TRBD1. Germline CDR1 is MNHEY and CDR2 is SVGAGI. The trim removed 5 bases at V and 5 bases at J, leaving 8 bases unmatched. The CDR3 sequence is 15 residues long. The DNA for the CDR3 is TGTGCCAGCAGTAACTGGGACAGGGGTGGGTATGGCTACACCTTC. Encoded protein: CASSNWDRGGYGYTF.

This chain joins TRBV25-1 and TRBJ2-7, with D maybe TRBD2 (6 bases). The CDR3 runs to 13 residues. V was shortened by 5 bases and J by 1 base, with 9 bases between the two germline ends. The germline CDR1 and CDR2 sequences are MGHDK and SYGVNS. CDR3 residues: CASSPRGSYEQYF. In nucleotides, the CDR3 is TGTGCCAGCAGTCCTCGGGGGTCCTACGAGCAGTACTTC.

The V call is TRBV29-1, the J call TRBJ1-4; TRBD1 matches at 9 bases. The CDR3 consists of 12 residues. Germline lookup yields CDR1 SQVTM and CDR2 ANQGSEA. V gave up 7 bases and J gave up 8 bases; unmatched junction bases: 5. The CDR3 nucleotides are TGCAGCGCCGGGACAGGGCGGGAAAAACTGTTTTTT. This codes for CSAGTGREKLFF.

The chain uses TRBV7-8 and TRBJ2-1; 13 positions match TRBD2. V lost 5 bases to trimming and J lost 12 bases; unmatched junction nucleotides: 13. CDR1 and CDR2 (germline): SGHVS, FQNEAQ. The CDR3 is 16 amino acids. The CDR3: CASSPKLAGGPLAQFF. The CDR3 DNA reads TGTGCCAGCAGCCCGAAACTAGCGGGAGGGCCCCTTGCGCAGTTCTTC. The whole variable domain, remainder taken from reference TRBV7-8 and TRBJ2-1, is GAGVSQSPRYKVAKRGQDVALRCDPISGHVSLFWYQQALGQGPEFLTYFQNEAQLDKSGLPSDRFFAERPEGSVSTLKIQRTQQEDSAVYLCASSPKLAGGPLAQFFGPGTRLTVL.

The V call is TRBV7-2, the J call TRBJ2-1; 8 bases are a match to TRBD1. The germline V gene encodes CDR1 SGHTA and CDR2 FQGNSA. J lost 7 bases, V lost 5 bases, and 4 bases had no gene match. The CDR3 length is 13 residues. The CDR3 DNA follows: TGTGCCAGCAGCACAGGGGGTGGGAATGAGCAGTTCTTC. Translated, it gives CASSTGGGNEQFF.

The chain links TRBV29-1 to TRBJ1-1; TRBD1 might be the D (5 bases). The CDR3 is 13 residues long. Germline assignment: CDR1 SQVTM and CDR2 ANQGSEA. Trimming stripped 1 base from V and 4 bases from J, with 10 bases between. The CDR3 region has the DNA TGCAGCGTTGAAGGGGGTAGGGGCACTGAAGCTTTCTTT. Translating it yields CSVEGGRGTEAFF.

This sequence joins TRBV6-1 and TRBJ2-7; weak D call: TRBD2 (6 bases). The CDR3 runs to 12 residues. V was clipped by 4 bases and J by 4 bases, with 8 bases between them. Per germline, CDR1 MNHNS and CDR2 SASEGT. The chain's CDR3 is CASSGGLYEQYF. CDR3 bases: TGTGCCAGCAGTGGGGGACTTTACGAGCAGTACTTC.

The genes are TRBV27 and TRBJ2-2; D is ambiguous. The CDR3 has 12 residues. V lost 5 bases and J lost 7, with 8 bases in between. CDR1 is MNHEY, CDR2 SMNVEV, per germline (reference sequence). The CDR3 spells CASSIPGGELFF. CDR3 nucleotides: TGTGCCAGCAGTATCCCGGGCGGGGAGCTGTTTTTT.

This clone was seen just once. V is TRBV4-3 and J is TRBJ2-3, with 9 nucleotides matching TRBD1. Germline V CDR1 and CDR2: LGHNA, YSLEER. Trimming cost V 0 bases and J 1 base; bases outside gene matches: 2. The CDR3 contains 16 residues. The CDR3 loop is CASSQDRDRGTDTQYF. As DNA, the CDR3 is TGCGCCAGCAGCCAAGATCGGGACAGGGGCACAGATACGCAGTATTTT.

This clone was recorded once. Written as DNA, the CDR3 is TGTGCCAGCAGTTACTCTTTGTCGGGCACTGAAGCTTTCTTT. It codes for CASSYSLSGTEAFF. This chain links TRBV6-5 with TRBJ1-1; D uncertain. The CDR3 loop spans 14 amino acids. CDR1 is MNHEY and CDR2 is SVGAGI in the germline V gene. V was pared by 0 bases and J by 4 bases, with 9 bases between.

This chain uses TRBV30 with TRBJ1-2, with D unclear. The CDR3 spans 12 residues. V lost 5 bases and J lost 4, with 11 bases in between. Germline V gene lookup returns CDR1 GTSNPN and CDR2 SVGIG (reference sequence). The CDR3 DNA reads TGTGCCTGGGTGGAGGGATCCTATGGCTACACCTTC. Translated: CAWVEGSYGYTF.

This clone came up a few times. The rearrangement links TRBV28 to TRBJ1-5; D is unclear. The length of the CDR3 is 12 residues. Trimming stripped 1 base from V and 6 bases from J, with 4 bases between. CDR1 and CDR2 from the germline V gene are MDHEN and SYDVKM. CDR3 nucleotide sequence: TGTGCCAGCAGTTTATTATCTCAGCCCCAGCATTTT. Encoded protein: CASSLLSQPQHF.

The V gene is TRBV7-9, the J gene TRBJ1-4; D is unresolved. The CDR3 is made up of 14 amino acids. Trimming left V 1 base short and J 7 bases short, with 10 bases between. Germline values: CDR1 SEHNR, CDR2 FQNEAQ (reference sequence). The CDR3 sequence is CASSLGQRSEKLFF. The CDR3 nucleotides read TGTGCCAGCAGCTTAGGGCAGCGCAGTGAAAAACTGTTTTTT.

This chain joins TRBV15 and TRBJ2-7; 9 nucleotides agree with TRBD1. This CDR3 comprises 15 residues. From germline, CDR1 is LNHNV and CDR2 YYDKDF (reference sequence). J lost 4 bases, V lost 5 bases, and 9 bases had no gene match. The chain's CDR3 is CATSPSGQGGYEQYF. Written as DNA, the CDR3 is TGTGCCACCAGCCCCTCGGGACAGGGTGGATACGAGCAGTACTTC.

This sequence joins TRBV7-8 and TRBJ2-7; D is perhaps TRBD1 (6 bases). Trimming removed 7 bases from V and 3 bases from J, with 13 bases in between. The CDR3 totals 13 residues. In germline, CDR1 is SGHVS, CDR2 FQNEAQ. In DNA, the CDR3 is TGTGCCAGCACCCTGGGGGACATCTACGAGCAGTACTTC. Translated: CASTLGDIYEQYF.

This chain uses TRBV5-1 with TRBJ2-7; 9 nucleotides agree with TRBD1. V shed 3 bases, J shed 4 bases, and the junction held 5 bases outside the gene matches. The germline V gene has CDR1 SGHRS and CDR2 YFSETQ. This CDR3 is 14 amino acids long. CDR3 in amino acids: CASSWGTGLYEQYF. The CDR3 region has the DNA TGCGCCAGCAGCTGGGGGACAGGGTTGTACGAGCAGTACTTC.